The T cell receptor beta chain under discussion was sequenced for a study of blood T cell repertoires in COVID-19. This CDR3 contains 15 residues. Germline assignment: CDR1 SNHLY and CDR2 FYNNEI. V gave up 8 bases and J gave up 6 bases, with 17 bases separating them. Method: immunoSEQ multiplex PCR; TCRdb's copy keeps in-frame clones and lacks some. The sample yields roughly 130,000 clones, 84% seen once. The sequencing sample was made of peripheral blood. V usage is TRBV2 and J usage is TRBJ2-6; perhaps TRBD1 as D (5 bases). The receptor comes from a woman aged 60 to 75 with acute or convalescent COVID-19. The CDR3 here is CASGAAQGKANVLTF. DNA for the CDR3: TGTGCCAGCGGGGCCGCGCAGGGCAAGGCCAACGTCCTGACTTTC.